Described below is a single T cell receptor (beta chain) sequence and its context. The sample comes from a study of shared clonotypes between healthy human individuals. The CDR3 runs to 13 residues. V trimming: 0 bases; J trimming: 14 bases; junction bases outside the gene matches: 8. Germline CDR1 is MNHNS and CDR2 is SASEGT. The repertoire was sequenced with immunoSEQ multiplex PCR; TCRdb's copy has only in-frame clones and lacks some. The top ten clones hold around 1.5% of a sample with 850,000 to 1,200,000 clones, approximately 72% of them seen once. The TCR was taken from a young man in good health. The genes are TRBV6-1 and TRBJ1-2; 8 bases fit TRBD1. Sequenced input: memory CD4+ T cells sorted from blood. Indicated subset: CD45RA-negative fraction. CDR3 protein: CASSEARDRILTF. For the CDR3, the DNA is TGTGCCAGCAGTGAAGCCCGGGACAGGATTTTAACCTTC.